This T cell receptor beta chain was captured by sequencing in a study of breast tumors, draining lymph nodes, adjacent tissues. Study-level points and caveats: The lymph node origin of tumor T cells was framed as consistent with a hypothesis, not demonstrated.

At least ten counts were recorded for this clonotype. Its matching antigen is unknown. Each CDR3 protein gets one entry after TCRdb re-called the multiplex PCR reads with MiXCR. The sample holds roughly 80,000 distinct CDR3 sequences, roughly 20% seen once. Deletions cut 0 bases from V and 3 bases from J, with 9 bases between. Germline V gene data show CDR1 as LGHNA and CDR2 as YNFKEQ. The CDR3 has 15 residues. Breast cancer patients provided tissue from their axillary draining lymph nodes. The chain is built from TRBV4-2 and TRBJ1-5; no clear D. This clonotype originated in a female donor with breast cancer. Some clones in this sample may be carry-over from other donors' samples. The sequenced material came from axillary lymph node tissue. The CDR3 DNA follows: TGTGCCAGCAGCCAAGATTGGCAGAACAATCAGCCCCAGCATTTT. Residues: CASSQDWQNNQPQHF.